Following are 10 T cell receptor beta chains from one sample sequenced in a study of T cells in Graves' hyperthyroidism and ophthalmopathy. RNA transcripts provided the source from which TCR beta CDR3 regions were amplified. TCR CDR3 regions were first amplified by RT-PCR with HTBI primers. TCRdb reanalysed the multiplex PCR reads using MiXCR and keeps one entry per CDR3 protein. The data hold approximately 600,000 distinct CDR3 sequences, with 13% to 15% observed a single time. The sequenced material came from blood. These receptor sequences come from a woman in her late teens or twenties with Graves' ophthalmopathy.

V gene TRBV29-1 combines with J gene TRBJ2-2; tentative D call: TRBD2 (6 bases). Per germline, CDR1 SQVTM and CDR2 ANQGSEA. V lost 6 bases to trimming and J lost 2 bases, with 16 bases between them. This CDR3 spans 15 amino acids. Here the CDR3 DNA reads TGCAGCGTGAGGGTCGGGACTGCCAACACCGGGGAGCTGTTTTTT. This sequence encodes CSVRVGTANTGELFF.

J is TRBJ2-5 and V is TRBV4-1, with 7 bases that match TRBD2. Germline V lookup: CDR1 MGHRA, CDR2 YSYEKL. The J segment lost 4 bases and the V segment lost 1 base, leaving 15 bases of the junction unmatched. The CDR3 spans 18 residues. CDR3 amino acids: CASSQVGGKKGGLETQYF. The CDR3 bases are TGCGCCAGCAGCCAAGTGGGAGGGAAGAAGGGTGGATTAGAGACCCAGTACTTC.

This clonotype was counted at least ten times. V is TRBV12-3 or TRBV12-4 and J is TRBJ2-1; D ambiguous. This CDR3 contains 16 residues. The V end was cut by 8 bases, the J end by 1 base, with 18 bases between. The CDR3 DNA reads TGTGCCAGCCTACACAATGTACCTGCGTCCTACAATGAGCAGTTCTTC. Its translation: CASLHNVPASYNEQFF.

This clonotype was recorded a few times. This chain uses TRBV20-1 with TRBJ2-6; D is perhaps TRBD1 (6 bases). Germline V gene data show CDR1 as DFQATT and CDR2 as SNEGSKA (reference sequence). Trimming took off 3 bases at V and 4 bases at J, with 16 bases between the two ends. This CDR3 has 16 amino acids. The CDR3 DNA reads as TGCAGTGCTAGCCCTACTACAGGGTTCGGGGCCAACGTCCTGACTTTC. The encoded protein is CSASPTTGFGANVLTF.

This clonotype was seen only a few times. The chain uses TRBV11-2 and TRBJ2-7; no clear D. The CDR3 has 16 amino acids. Trimming shortened V by 0 bases and J by 0 bases, and 12 bases separated the two germline ends. Germline V gene lookup returns CDR1 SGHAT and CDR2 FQNNGV. CDR3 region: CASSLDPSRISYEQYF. CDR3 sequence (DNA): TGTGCCAGCAGCTTAGATCCTAGTAGAATCTCCTACGAGCAGTACTTC.

Many counts were recorded for this clonotype. The chain links TRBV14 to TRBJ2-1; D possibly matches TRBD1 or TRBD2 (5 bases each). The CDR3 has 20 residues. With 1 base removed from V and 1 base from J, the gap between germline ends came to 23 bases. Looked up from germline, CDR1 is SGHDN and CDR2 is FVKESK. The CDR3 coding sequence is TGTGCCAGCAGCCAAGGGGGGTTCCGGACATTAAAAGGTTCCTACAATGAGCAGTTCTTC. Translation gives CASSQGGFRTLKGSYNEQFF.

This clonotype showed up many times. This chain joins TRBV18 and TRBJ2-3; a possible D gene is TRBD1 (6 bases). Deletions cut 6 bases from V and 1 base from J, with 11 bases between. The germline V gene encodes CDR1 KGHSH and CDR2 LQKENI. This CDR3 has 14 amino acids. The CDR3, as DNA: TGTGCCAGCTCCACGGCAGGGGGCACAGATACGCAGTATTTT. Its protein product is CASSTAGGTDTQYF. Together with reference TRBV18 and TRBJ2-3, the CDR3 gives the full variable domain: NAGVMQNPRHLVRRRGQEARLRCSPMKGHSHVYWYRQLPEEGLKFMVYLQKENIIDESGMPKERFSAEFPKEGPSILRIQQVVRGDSAAYFCASSTAGGTDTQYFGPGTRLTVL.

In this sample, this clonotype turned up a few times. The V gene is TRBV20-1, the J gene TRBJ2-2; 11 nucleotides match TRBD2. V was clipped by 4 bases and J by 2 bases; unmatched bases: 6. The CDR3 has 16 residues. Germline CDR1 and CDR2: DFQATT and SNEGSKA (reference sequence). CDR3 loop: CSATASGRPNTGELFF. CDR3 in DNA: TGCAGTGCTACCGCTAGCGGGAGGCCCAACACCGGGGAGCTGTTTTTT.

This clonotype came up many times. The V gene is TRBV7-8, the J gene TRBJ2-5; 9 positions match TRBD1. The V gene's germline CDR1 is SGHVS and CDR2 FQNEAQ. V shed 5 bases and J 5 bases; nucleotides not matched to a gene: 12. This CDR3 has 16 amino acids. Written as DNA, the CDR3 is TGTGCCAGCAGCCCACGGCGGGACAGGGCGAGGGAGACCCAGTACTTC. This encodes CASSPRRDRARETQYF. Supplemented by reference TRBV7-8 and TRBJ2-5, the full variable domain reads GAGVSQSPRYKVAKRGQDVALRCDPISGHVSLFWYQQALGQGPEFLTYFQNEAQLDKSGLPSDRFFAERPEGSVSTLKIQRTQQEDSAVYLCASSPRRDRARETQYFGPGTRLLVL.

This clonotype was recorded many times. The V call is TRBV3-1, the J call TRBJ2-2, with D hard to call. Trimming shortened V by 0 bases and J by 7 bases, and 12 bases separated the two germline ends. This CDR3 is 15 amino acids long. CDR1 is LGHDT, CDR2 YNNKEL, per germline (reference sequence). The CDR3 here is CASSQEGGISGELFF. The CDR3 nucleotides read TGTGCCAGCAGCCAAGAAGGCGGTATTAGCGGGGAGCTGTTTTTT.